This paragraph reports one T cell receptor (beta chain). Its antigen is unknown. The sample's time point: newly diagnosed GD, antithyroid drugs for less than 3 months. After RNA was extracted from PBMCs, the TCR library was made from it. These data originate in a study of regulatory T cells in long-lasting Graves disease. Study-level points and caveats: The number of shared public clonotypes was higher in persistent patients (about 2,700) than new patients (966).

Sequencing libraries for TCR beta were prepared with iRepertoire HTBI primers and Arm-PCR of CDR3 regions. TCRdb redid the calling of the multiplex PCR reads with MiXCR, one entry per CDR3 protein. The data show about 430,000 distinct CDR3 sequences, 14% to 15% seen once. This sample also belongs to another study, concerning T cells in Graves' hyperthyroidism and ophthalmopathy.

The sequence derives from a woman aged 40-49 years with Graves disease. The sequencing here drew on peripheral blood mononuclear cells (PBMCs), taken at new diagnosis, from a patient treated with antithyroid drugs.

The CDR3 DNA reads as TGTGCCAGTGCAGGGTTGAACACTGAAGCTTTCTTT. Amino acids: CASAGLNTEAFF. The rearrangement links TRBV30 to TRBJ1-1, with D possibly being TRBD1 (5 bases). This CDR3 region has 12 residues. Germline V gives CDR1 GTSNPN, CDR2 SVGIG (reference sequence). V was shortened by 8 bases and J by 0 bases, with 10 bases between the two germline ends.